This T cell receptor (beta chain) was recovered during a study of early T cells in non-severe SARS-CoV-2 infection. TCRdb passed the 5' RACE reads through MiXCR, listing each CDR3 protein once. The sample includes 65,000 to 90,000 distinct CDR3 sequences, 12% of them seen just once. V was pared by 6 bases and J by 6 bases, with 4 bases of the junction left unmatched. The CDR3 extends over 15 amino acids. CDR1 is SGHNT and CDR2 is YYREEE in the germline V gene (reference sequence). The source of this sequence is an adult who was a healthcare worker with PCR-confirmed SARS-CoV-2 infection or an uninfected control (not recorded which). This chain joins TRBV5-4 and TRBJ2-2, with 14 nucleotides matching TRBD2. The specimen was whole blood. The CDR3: CASKLGLAGAGELFF. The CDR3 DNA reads TGTGCCAGCAAGTTGGGACTAGCGGGAGCCGGGGAGCTGTTTTTT.